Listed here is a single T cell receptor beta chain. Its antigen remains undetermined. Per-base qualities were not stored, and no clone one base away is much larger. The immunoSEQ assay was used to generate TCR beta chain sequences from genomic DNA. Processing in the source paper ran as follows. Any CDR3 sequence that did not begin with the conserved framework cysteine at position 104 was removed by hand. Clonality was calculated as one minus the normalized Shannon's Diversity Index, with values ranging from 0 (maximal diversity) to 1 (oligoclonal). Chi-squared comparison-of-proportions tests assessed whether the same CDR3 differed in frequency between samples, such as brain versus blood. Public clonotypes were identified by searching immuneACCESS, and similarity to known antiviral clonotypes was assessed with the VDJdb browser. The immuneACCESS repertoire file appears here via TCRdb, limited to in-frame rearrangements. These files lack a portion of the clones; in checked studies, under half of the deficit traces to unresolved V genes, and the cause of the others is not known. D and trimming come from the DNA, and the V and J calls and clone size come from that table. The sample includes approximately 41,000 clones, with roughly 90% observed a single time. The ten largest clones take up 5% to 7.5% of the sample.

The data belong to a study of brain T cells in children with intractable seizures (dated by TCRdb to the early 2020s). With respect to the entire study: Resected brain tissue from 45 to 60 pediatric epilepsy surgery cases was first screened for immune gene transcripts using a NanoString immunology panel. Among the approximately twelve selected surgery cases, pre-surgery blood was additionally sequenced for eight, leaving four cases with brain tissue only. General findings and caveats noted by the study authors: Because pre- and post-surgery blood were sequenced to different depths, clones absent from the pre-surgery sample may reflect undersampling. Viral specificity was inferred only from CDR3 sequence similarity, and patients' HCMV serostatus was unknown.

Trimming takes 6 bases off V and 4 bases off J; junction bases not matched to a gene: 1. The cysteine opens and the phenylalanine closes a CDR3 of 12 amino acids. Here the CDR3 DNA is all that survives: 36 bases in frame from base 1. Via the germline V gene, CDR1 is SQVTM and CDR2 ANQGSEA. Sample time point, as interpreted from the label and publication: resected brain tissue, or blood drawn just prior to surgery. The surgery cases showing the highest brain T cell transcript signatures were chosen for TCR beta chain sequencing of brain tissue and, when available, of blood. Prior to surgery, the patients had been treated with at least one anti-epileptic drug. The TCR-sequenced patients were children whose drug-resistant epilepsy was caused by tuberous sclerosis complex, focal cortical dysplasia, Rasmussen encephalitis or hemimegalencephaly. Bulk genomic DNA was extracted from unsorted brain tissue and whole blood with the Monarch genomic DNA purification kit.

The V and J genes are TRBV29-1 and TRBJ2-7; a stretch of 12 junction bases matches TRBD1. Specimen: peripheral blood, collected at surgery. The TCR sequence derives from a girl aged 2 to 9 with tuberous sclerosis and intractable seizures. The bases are TGCAGCGTGGGACAGGGGGCATACGAGCAGTACTTC. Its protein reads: CSVGQGAYEQYF.